This T cell receptor (beta chain) came from a study of blood T cell repertoires in COVID-19. Study overall: Some COVID-19 samples were acute and others convalescent; all came from the United States, Italy and Spain. Sample material is recorded as cDNA or gDNA derived from T cells, B-cell-depleted T cells, or PBMCs.

Original data processing: Nucleated cell number was recorded as an estimate derived from reference gene primer amplification. Profiled with immunoSEQ multiplex PCR; TCRdb holds only in-frame clones, not every one. V and J calls and clone size are as listed in that table; D and trimming were resolved from the DNA. In the table there are approximately 130,000 clones, roughly 79% of which are singletons. V lost 0 bases to trimming and J lost 7 bases; unmatched junction nucleotides: 9. Germline V gives CDR1 MGHDK, CDR2 SYGVNS. The CDR3 length is 16 residues. The rearrangement links TRBV25-1 to TRBJ1-2; 9 bases align to TRBD1. Sequenced: peripheral blood. The TCR sequence derives from a human donor in a cohort sampled during active COVID-19. The CDR3 sequence is CASSEYMTGGSFGYTF. CDR3 coding DNA: TGTGCCAGCAGTGAATATATGACAGGGGGGTCGTTTGGCTACACCTTC.